The 22 T cell receptor beta chains presented below share a single source sample, sequenced in a study of T cell responses to AZD1222 COVID-19 vaccine. Libraries were prepared by immunoSEQ multiplex PCR; TCRdb keeps only in-frame clonotypes and omits some of them. The sample lists roughly 130,000 clones; approximately 85% were seen once. The source material was peripheral blood, sampled on day 0 of AZD1222 vaccination. The source is an adult in good health.

The chain is built from TRBV9 and TRBJ1-2; possible D gene TRBD1, 5 bases. The CDR3 spans 12 residues. Germline assignment: CDR1 SGDLS and CDR2 YYNGEE. V was shortened by 3 bases and J by 8 bases, with 11 bases between the two germline ends. The CDR3: CASSEGFGGYTF. The CDR3, as DNA: TGTGCCAGCAGCGAGGGGTTCGGGGGCTACACCTTC.

The genes are TRBV6-1 and TRBJ1-2; 9 bases match TRBD1. The CDR3 consists of 14 residues. The germline CDR1 and CDR2 sequences are MNHNS and SASEGT. The junction had 7 bases not matched to a gene; V was cut back by 3 bases and J by 8 bases. The CDR3 nucleotides are TGTGCCAGCAGTGATCCCGGGACAGGGAACGGCTACACCTTC. Its protein is CASSDPGTGNGYTF.

This clone was recorded once. This chain uses TRBV7-6 with TRBJ2-7; TRBD2 matches at 11 bases. J gave up 4 bases and V 5 bases, and 7 bases lay outside the gene matches. There are 15 residues in the CDR3. CDR1 is SGHVS, CDR2 FNYEAQ, per germline. CDR3 nucleotide sequence: TGTGCCAGCAGCATAACCGGGACTAGCGGTTACGAGCAGTACTTC. Encoded protein: CASSITGTSGYEQYF.

The chain is built from TRBV2 and TRBJ2-3; D remains ambiguous. Germline V gives CDR1 SNHLY, CDR2 FYNNEI. V lost 1 base to trimming and J lost 3 bases, with 2 bases between them. The CDR3 has 12 amino acids. The CDR3 here is CASSEGTDTQYF. Here the CDR3 DNA reads TGTGCCAGCAGTGAAGGGACAGATACGCAGTATTTT.

The chain employs TRBV3-1 (or the pseudogene TRBV3-2) and TRBJ2-7; the D is unclear. Deletions cut 1 base from V and 6 bases from J, with 10 bases between. The CDR3 has 13 amino acids. Germline V gives CDR1 LGHDT, CDR2 YNNKEL (reference sequence). DNA of the CDR3: TGTGCCAGCAGCCAAGGGTCGGAAGGCGAGCAGTACTTC. Translated: CASSQGSEGEQYF.

This clone showed up just once. This chain joins TRBV18 and TRBJ2-7; D not resolved. The CDR3 is 14 amino acids. The germline CDR1 and CDR2 sequences are KGHSH and LQKENI. V was trimmed by 4 bases and J by 6 bases, leaving 16 bases between them. The chain's CDR3 is CASSLKAPTVEQYF. In DNA form, the CDR3 reads TGTGCCAGCTCACTCAAGGCACCGACGGTCGAGCAGTACTTC. Based on the CDR3 plus reference TRBV18 and TRBJ2-7, the full variable domain is NAGVMQNPRHLVRRRGQEARLRCSPMKGHSHVYWYRQLPEEGLKFMVYLQKENIIDESGMPKERFSAEFPKEGPSILRIQQVVRGDSAAYFCASSLKAPTVEQYFGPGTRLTVT.

Comments on this clone: Other DNA sequences from this sample encode an identical CDR3 as well. This chain connects TRBV11-2 to TRBJ1-1; D is possibly TRBD1 (5 bases). In germline, CDR1 is SGHAT, CDR2 FQNNGV. The CDR3 spans 13 residues. V was pared by 3 bases and J by 2 bases, with 7 bases between. CDR3 sequence: CASSLGGNTEAFF. The CDR3 coding sequence is TGTGCCAGCAGCTTGGGGGGTAACACTGAAGCTTTCTTT.

The chain employs TRBV6-1 and TRBJ1-2; D is perhaps TRBD1 (6 bases). The CDR3 consists of 16 residues. The V gene lost 2 bases and the J gene lost 1 base, with 14 bases spanning the gap. CDR1 MNHNS and CDR2 SASEGT come from the germline V gene. The CDR3 DNA sequence: TGTGCCAGCAGTGAAAGGGGGACCGAGCGTAACTATGGCTACACCTTC. Translation gives CASSERGTERNYGYTF.

This chain connects TRBV7-9 to TRBJ1-5, with TRBD1 as a possible D gene (5 bases). The V end was cut by 1 base, the J end by 5 bases, with 15 bases between. The V gene's germline CDR1 is SEHNR and CDR2 FQNEAQ (reference sequence). The CDR3 is made up of 16 amino acids. CDR3 sequence reads: CASSLVLGQAYQPQHF. The CDR3 DNA sequence: TGTGCCAGCAGCTTAGTCTTAGGACAAGCCTATCAGCCCCAGCATTTT.

This chain uses TRBV6-5 with TRBJ1-2; D is undetermined. Per germline, CDR1 MNHEY and CDR2 SVGAGI. The CDR3 is 13 residues long. The V end lost 5 bases, the J end lost 3 bases, and 10 bases lay between the germline ends. This CDR3 reads CASSTDADYGYTF. DNA of the CDR3: TGTGCCAGCAGTACGGACGCGGACTATGGCTACACCTTC.

This clone came up once. The chain has TRBV7-6 and TRBJ2-3, with 10 bases identical to TRBD1. The CDR3 extends over 17 amino acids. Trimming removed 1 base from V and 0 bases from J; junction bases left unmatched: 4. The germline CDR1 and CDR2 sequences are SGHVS and FNYEAQ. This CDR3 reads CASSLVVGQGSTDTQYF. In DNA form, the CDR3 reads TGTGCCAGCAGCTTAGTCGTGGGACAGGGGAGCACAGATACGCAGTATTTT.

The chain has TRBV19 and TRBJ1-5; D is perhaps TRBD1 (6 bases). Germline V lookup: CDR1 LNHDA, CDR2 SQIVND (reference sequence). The CDR3 loop spans 15 amino acids. Trimming removed 5 bases at V and 6 bases at J, with 17 bases between. Written as DNA, the CDR3 is TGTGCCAGTAGTCCTCTTCCGACAGGATCTCAGCCCCAGCATTTT. It encodes CASSPLPTGSQPQHF.

CDR3 loop: CASRPGTSEEQYF. CDR3 sequence (DNA): TGTGCCAGCAGGCCTGGGACTAGCGAAGAGCAGTACTTC. The V and J genes are TRBV12-3 or TRBV12-4 and TRBJ2-7; 10 bases match TRBD2. The length of the CDR3 is 13 residues. V shed 6 bases and J 7 bases; nucleotides not matched to a gene: 6.

Remarks on this clone: Distinct nucleotide sequences in the sample also encode this CDR3. The gene calls are TRBV2 and TRBJ1-5; D possibly corresponds to TRBD1 (6 bases). The CDR3 runs 13 residues. Germline CDR1 is SNHLY and CDR2 is FYNNEI. V dropped 7 bases and J dropped 7 bases, with 14 bases sitting between them. CDR3 sequence: CASKRGSNQPQHF. The CDR3 DNA is TGTGCCAGCAAGAGGGGGAGTAACCAGCCCCAGCATTTT.

The chain has TRBV9 and TRBJ2-3; 7 bases agree with TRBD1. After removal of 0 bases from V and 1 base from J, the junction contained 5 bases not matched to a gene. The CDR3 runs 16 residues. CDR1 is SGDLS and CDR2 is YYNGEE in the germline V gene. The CDR3 region has the DNA TGTGCCAGCAGCGTAGGACAGGGTTTTGGCACAGATACGCAGTATTTT. This translates into CASSVGQGFGTDTQYF.

The rearrangement links TRBV3-1 (or the pseudogene TRBV3-2) to TRBJ1-6; TRBD1 aligns across 8 bases. V shed 0 bases and J 9 bases; nucleotides not matched to a gene: 1. CDR1 and CDR2 (germline): LGHDT, YNNKEL (reference sequence). This CDR3 has 14 amino acids. CDR3: CASSQETGGSPLHF. The CDR3 DNA follows: TGTGCCAGCAGCCAAGAAACAGGGGGTTCACCCCTCCACTTT.

The rearrangement links TRBV19 to TRBJ1-2; TRBD1 is a possible D gene (5 bases). Per the germline V gene, CDR1 is LNHDA and CDR2 is SQIVND (reference sequence). CDR3 length: 14 residues. Trimming shortened V by 5 bases and J by 2 bases, and 12 bases separated the two germline ends. CDR3 protein: CASSAGTANYGYTF. The CDR3 DNA follows: TGTGCCAGTAGTGCCGGGACGGCGAACTATGGCTACACCTTC.

V is TRBV28 and J is TRBJ2-7; 9 bases align to TRBD1. Trimming at V came to 7 bases and at J to 5 bases, leaving 6 bases not matched to a gene. Germline lookup yields CDR1 MDHEN and CDR2 SYDVKM. The CDR3 is 13 residues long. The DNA of the CDR3 is TGTGCCAGCACTGGGACAGGGAGGCACGAGCAGTACTTC. It yields the protein CASTGTGRHEQYF.

The V gene is TRBV27, the J gene TRBJ1-5; perhaps TRBD1 as D (5 bases). CDR1 is MNHEY and CDR2 is SMNVEV in the germline V gene (reference sequence). The germline V and J ends were trimmed by 2 bases and 4 bases, with 9 bases remaining between them. This CDR3 region has 14 residues. The CDR3 bases are TGTGCCAGCAGTTTAATGTCAGGGAATCAGCCCCAGCATTTT. Amino acids: CASSLMSGNQPQHF.

The chain carries TRBV21-1 and TRBJ2-7; the table calls TRBD2, which could not be checked here. TRBV21-1 is a pseudogene locus. The CDR3 totals 17 residues. The CDR3 region is CARHRTSGKPTIVEQYF. The CDR3 DNA is TGTGCCAGACACCGGACTAGCGGCAAGCCCACTATCGTCGAGCAGTACTTC.

The chain links TRBV3-1 (or the pseudogene TRBV3-2) to TRBJ1-1; tentatively, D is TRBD1 (5 bases). Germline V gives CDR1 LGHDT, CDR2 YNNKEL (reference sequence). Trimming left V 2 bases short and J 1 base short, with 8 bases between. The CDR3 length is 14 residues. As DNA, the CDR3 is TGTGCCAGCAGCCAACTTACAGGGAACACTGAAGCTTTCTTT. This encodes CASSQLTGNTEAFF.

This clone was seen more than once but under ten times. V and J are TRBV19 and TRBJ2-3, with a tentative D call TRBD2 (6 bases). Germline assignment: CDR1 LNHDA and CDR2 SQIVND (reference sequence). Trimming cost V 6 bases and J 3 bases, with 16 bases left between them. The CDR3 extends over 15 amino acids. CDR3 bases: TGTGCCAGTAGCCGGGGGACTGCCGGGACAGATACGCAGTATTTT. Translating it yields CASSRGTAGTDTQYF.